A selection of T cell receptor beta chains follows, all from one sample in a study of shared clonotypes between healthy human individuals. Data came from immunoSEQ multiplex PCR; TCRdb stores just in-frame clones and leaves some out. Of 2 million to 2.5 million clones listed, approximately 95% are singletons. Sequencing input: naive CD4+ T cells sorted from blood. The receptors were gathered from a young man in good health. Each CDR3 is given with its conserved first and last residue. The D gene is left open where the match is weak. Expanded clones are given a class, and other clones once, few, many or no size at all.

15	TRBV28	TRBJ2-6	-	TRBD1	TGTGCCAGCAGTCCAGGGGGTTCTGGGGCCAACGTCCTGACTTTC	CASSPGGSGANVLTF
16	TRBV1	TRBJ1-3	once	-	TGCACCAGCAGAGAGACCAGGGGCCGCTCTGGAAACACCATATATTTT	CTSRETRGRSGNTIYF
16	TRBV7-2	TRBJ2-3	-	TRBD2	TGTGCCAGCAGCTTGAGACTAGCGGGGGGCACAGATACGCAGTATTTT	CASSLRLAGGTDTQYF
14	TRBV7-2	TRBJ2-7	-	-	TGTGCCAGCAGCTTAGCGGGAACTTTCTACGAGCAGTACTTC	CASSLAGTFYEQYF
13	TRBV27	TRBJ2-7	-	-	TGTGCCAGCAGTTTTTGGGCAAGCCACGAGCAGTACTTC	CASSFWASHEQYF
17	TRBV4-1	TRBJ2-2	-	-	TGCGCCAGCAGCCAACACGGCCCCGACAGCGTCACCGGGGAGCTGTTTTTT	CASSQHGPDSVTGELFF
15	TRBV2	TRBJ1-2	-	TRBD1	TGTGCCAGCAGGGAAGGACAGGGGATGTCCTATGGCTACACCTTC	CASREGQGMSYGYTF
16	TRBV4-1	TRBJ1-5	-	TRBD1	TGCGCCAGCAGCCAAGATCCGGGACAGAGCTATCAGCCCCAGCATTTT	CASSQDPGQSYQPQHF
14	TRBV5-4	TRBJ2-7	-	-	TGTGCCAGCAGCTTGGGACCAGGCTCCTACGAGCAGTACTTC	CASSLGPGSYEQYF
16	TRBV5-1	TRBJ1-1	-	TRBD1	TGCGCCAGCAGCTTGGACCAGGGACAGACCTACACTGAAGCTTTCTTT	CASSLDQGQTYTEAFF